This T cell receptor beta chain was obtained from a study of human T cells and chemical hapten exposure (dated by TCRdb to the early 2020s). A note on the overall study: For sensitization, 2% DPC in acetone was applied to a roughly 2 cm by roughly 2 cm area of upper inner arm skin. Peripheral blood TCR repertoire changes were tracked in vivo in alopecia patients during primary and secondary sensitization to the hapten diphenylcyclopropenone (DPC). Blood was sampled from patients pre-sensitization (week 0) and at 2, 6 and about 24 weeks after DPC sensitization. The patient cohort, mostly female, included alopecia areata with under or over 50% scalp involvement, alopecia totalis and alopecia universalis. Patch testing was done on the upper back using Finn chambers containing 0.01% DPC, and results were scored after 6 days according to International Contact Dermatitis Research Group standards. Libraries were combined into a pool for sequencing, and differences in TCR yield between samples came mainly from small differences in library volumes within the pool. Blood for TCR sequencing was provided by twenty-nine alopecia patients at one to four time points (pre-sensitization, 2, 6 and 24 weeks). Patients additionally received weekly therapeutic DPC doses to the scalp throughout the roughly 24-week study period.

The sample holds a few counts of this clonotype. Which antigen it targets is not known. No qualities accompany the bases; no much larger clone lies one base away. Libraries came from RACE. Sequencing was carried out with a NextSeq 500. During library preparation, unique molecular identifiers were attached to individual cDNA molecules so that TCRs could be counted in a quantitative, reproducible way. Each blood RNA sample was used to sequence both TCR alpha and TCR beta chains. The study's processing was this. The median number of TCRs per sample was around 100,000, ranging from about 20,000 to 750,000. The Decombinator software suite was used to annotate the V, J and CDR3 of the TCR reads. For PS versus PT1 abundance plots, all samples were subsampled to the same number of TCRs (28,000). Expanded TCRs were defined as absent before sensitization and observed at least eight times at the 2-week time point. The raw public reads went through TCRdb reprocessing: fastp at Q25, MiXCR clone calling, in-frame beta chains kept. CDR3 protein sequences are deduplicated, and each keeps its most common genes and DNA. These V and J calls rely on TCRdb rather than the paper's analysis. Counted in this sample were tens of thousands of distinct CDR3 sequences; roughly 10% of them appeared once. The ten largest clones add up to roughly 2.4% of the sample.

The CDR3 runs 12 residues from the cysteine to the phenylalanine. The read is trimmed to its CDR3 DNA, 36 bases read in frame from base 1. Germline trimming amounts to 6 bases on V and 8 bases on J, with 5 as the count of junction bases outside the gene matches. According to the germline V gene, CDR1 reads MDHEN and CDR2 reads SYDVKM. This sample's time point label indicates: patch test 2, 6 weeks after DPC sensitization. Explained via the paper, the treatment or condition label denotes: therapeutic diphenylcyclopropenone sensitization with weekly scalp DPC. Blood at each patch-test visit was drawn before the patch test was applied. Patients were considered eligible if aged 18 to 70, diagnosed with alopecia and deemed suitable for DPC therapy, and patients were excluded if pregnant. Total RNA was isolated from unfractionated whole blood collected in Tempus Blood RNA tubes. Findings and caveats that apply to the study as a whole: Patch test score correlated positively with the number of PT1 expanded TCRs, reaching significance at thresholds 8, 16 and 32 but not at 4. Compared with pre-sensitization or healthy control sets, expanded TCRs formed significantly more large CDR3 similarity clusters, which is consistent with antigen-driven responses. DPC sensitization did not change the number of TCRs with a frequency above 1 in 1000, and there was no evidence of changes in global repertoire structure. Repeated subsampling changed both the strength of the expansion versus patch-test correlation and the threshold at which that correlation became significant. All patients had alopecia, a presumed autoimmune disease, so their immune response might differ from that of healthy individuals.

Specimen: whole blood, collected in connection with sensitization to the hapten diphenylcyclopropenone (DPC). This sequence uses TRBV28 and TRBJ1-2, with 8 bases matching TRBD1. The clonotype comes from a woman in her thirties with alopecia areata. Some clones in this sample may be carry-over from other donors' samples. The DNA sequence follows: TGTGCCAGCAGCAGGACAGGGATCGGCTACACCTTC. Its product reads: CASSRTGIGYTF.